This is a list of T cell receptor beta chains from one sample in a study of cytomegalovirus exposure and HLA in healthy donors. TCRdb keeps only in-frame clones here, not all; method: immunoSEQ multiplex PCR. The sample includes about 200,000 clones, 82% of them seen just once. Sequenced sample: PBMCs. The receptors here all came from a boy younger than 10 in good health and CMV-seronegative. Each CDR3 is given with its conserved first and last residue. D genes are given only for firm matches. Clone size, where shown, is once, few, many, or a class for clones that have expanded.

D gene: TRBD2; J gene: TRBJ2-1; V gene: TRBV29-1; clone size: -; CDR3 protein: CSVDGRLAGGSSYNEQFF; CDR3 DNA: TGCAGCGTTGATGGGAGACTAGCGGGGGGAAGCTCCTACAATGAGCAGTTCTTC
D gene: -; J gene: TRBJ2-3; V gene: TRBV6-5; clone size: -; CDR3 protein: CASSYSSPSTDTQYF; CDR3 DNA: TGTGCCAGCAGTTACTCGAGTCCGAGCACAGATACGCAGTATTTT
D gene: -; J gene: TRBJ2-1; V gene: TRBV5-4; clone size: -; CDR3 protein: CASTHYGGGSSYNEQFF; CDR3 DNA: TGTGCCAGCACCCACTACGGTGGAGGGAGCTCCTACAATGAGCAGTTCTTC
D gene: -; J gene: TRBJ2-3; V gene: TRBV13; clone size: -; CDR3 protein: CASSLAGQGTDTQYF; CDR3 DNA: TGTGCCAGCAGCTTAGCGGGCCAGGGGACAGATACGCAGTATTTT
D gene: -; J gene: TRBJ2-3; V gene: TRBV7-9; clone size: -; CDR3 protein: CASSFRTVLSTDTQYF; CDR3 DNA: TGTGCCAGCAGCTTCCGGACAGTTTTAAGCACAGATACGCAGTATTTT
D gene: -; J gene: TRBJ2-1; V gene: TRBV30; clone size: few; CDR3 protein: CACQSGLGGASYNEQFF; CDR3 DNA: TGTGCCTGTCAGTCTGGTTTGGGGGGGGCCTCCTACAATGAGCAGTTCTTC
D gene: TRBD1; J gene: TRBJ1-2; V gene: TRBV9; clone size: -; CDR3 protein: CASSAWDRNFYGYTF; CDR3 DNA: TGTGCCAGCAGCGCCTGGGACAGGAACTTTTATGGCTACACCTTC
D gene: -; J gene: TRBJ1-1; V gene: TRBV10-3; clone size: -; CDR3 protein: CAISESTGGAFF; CDR3 DNA: TGTGCCATCAGTGAGTCGACCGGGGGAGCTTTCTTT
D gene: -; J gene: TRBJ1-2; V gene: TRBV27; clone size: -; CDR3 protein: CASSRVIGGLLRGYTF; CDR3 DNA: TGTGCCAGCAGTCGAGTCATCGGGGGGCTCCTGAGGGGCTACACCTTC
D gene: -; J gene: TRBJ1-1; V gene: TRBV27; clone size: once; CDR3 protein: CASSPGQGGLRAFF; CDR3 DNA: TGTGCCAGCAGTCCTGGGCAGGGCGGTCTTAGAGCTTTCTTT
D gene: -; J gene: TRBJ1-2; V gene: TRBV19; clone size: -; CDR3 protein: CASSIRGILKGGYTF; CDR3 DNA: TGTGCCAGTAGTATTCGCGGGATCCTAAAGGGGGGCTACACCTTC
D gene: -; J gene: TRBJ1-6; V gene: TRBV2; clone size: -; CDR3 protein: CASSGSGSPLHF; CDR3 DNA: TGTGCCAGCAGTGGGTCGGGGTCACCCCTCCACTTT
D gene: TRBD1; J gene: TRBJ1-5; V gene: TRBV28; clone size: -; CDR3 protein: CASSHGQVGSNQPQHF; CDR3 DNA: TGTGCCAGCAGTCACGGACAGGTCGGGAGCAATCAGCCCCAGCATTTT
D gene: -; J gene: TRBJ2-1; V gene: TRBV15; clone size: -; CDR3 protein: CATSRESRGGRVNEQFF; CDR3 DNA: TGTGCCACCAGCAGAGAATCCAGGGGTGGTAGGGTCAATGAGCAGTTCTTC
D gene: TRBD2; J gene: TRBJ2-1; V gene: TRBV12-5; clone size: once; CDR3 protein: CASGSSGGLRDNEQFF; CDR3 DNA: TGTGCTAGTGGTTCTAGCGGGGGGTTAAGGGACAATGAGCAGTTCTTC
D gene: -; J gene: TRBJ1-2; V gene: TRBV4-1; clone size: -; CDR3 protein: CASSQDLGKGYGYTF; CDR3 DNA: TGCGCCAGCAGCCAAGATCTCGGGAAAGGGTATGGCTACACCTTC
D gene: TRBD1; J gene: TRBJ2-5; V gene: TRBV4-3; clone size: -; CDR3 protein: CASSQDRTGGFETQYF; CDR3 DNA: TGCGCCAGCAGCCAAGATAGGACAGGGGGCTTTGAGACCCAGTACTTC
D gene: -; J gene: TRBJ2-5; V gene: TRBV10-3; clone size: -; CDR3 protein: CAISEPGTIQKTQYF; CDR3 DNA: TGTGCCATCAGTGAGCCAGGGACAATTCAAAAGACCCAGTACTTC
D gene: -; J gene: TRBJ1-4; V gene: TRBV7-9; clone size: -; CDR3 protein: CASSLEIQGQEKLFF; CDR3 DNA: TGTGCCAGCAGCTTAGAGATCCAGGGTCAGGAAAAACTGTTTTTT
D gene: TRBD1; J gene: TRBJ1-2; V gene: TRBV19; clone size: -; CDR3 protein: CASLKPTSSLWGQGGYTF; CDR3 DNA: TGTGCCTCACTTAAGCCAACCTCGTCATTGTGGGGACAGGGCGGCTACACCTTC
D gene: TRBD2; J gene: TRBJ2-2; V gene: TRBV4-2; clone size: -; CDR3 protein: CASSQGSLAGGIPGELFF; CDR3 DNA: TGTGCCAGCAGCCAGGGGAGTCTAGCGGGGGGGATTCCCGGGGAGCTGTTTTTT
D gene: -; J gene: TRBJ1-5; V gene: TRBV5-1; clone size: -; CDR3 protein: CASSPDSSGDQPQHF; CDR3 DNA: TGCGCCAGCAGCCCGGATAGCTCAGGGGACCAGCCCCAGCATTTT
D gene: TRBD1; J gene: TRBJ2-3; V gene: TRBV5-4; clone size: -; CDR3 protein: CASSLASGQGTTDTQYF; CDR3 DNA: TGTGCCAGCAGCTTGGCCTCCGGACAGGGGACGACAGATACGCAGTATTTT
D gene: TRBD2; J gene: TRBJ2-1; V gene: TRBV11-3; clone size: few; CDR3 protein: CASSERGGRYNEQFF; CDR3 DNA: TGTGCCAGCAGCGAGCGGGGGGGCCGGTACAATGAGCAGTTCTTC
D gene: TRBD1; J gene: TRBJ1-2; V gene: TRBV6-5; clone size: -; CDR3 protein: CASNDRVWYGYTF; CDR3 DNA: TGTGCCAGCAATGACAGGGTTTGGTATGGCTACACCTTC
D gene: -; J gene: TRBJ1-5; V gene: TRBV29-1; clone size: -; CDR3 protein: CSVSDWNSNQPQHF; CDR3 DNA: TGCAGCGTATCGGACTGGAATAGCAATCAGCCCCAGCATTTT
D gene: -; J gene: TRBJ2-3; V gene: TRBV5-1; clone size: -; CDR3 protein: CASSTSVGSTDTQYF; CDR3 DNA: TGCGCCAGCAGCACTAGTGTGGGGAGCACAGATACGCAGTATTTT
D gene: -; J gene: TRBJ1-1; V gene: TRBV30; clone size: -; CDR3 protein: CAWSVADNTEAFF; CDR3 DNA: TGTGCCTGGAGTGTTGCGGATAACACTGAAGCTTTCTTT
D gene: -; J gene: TRBJ2-2; V gene: TRBV18; clone size: -; CDR3 protein: CASSPRLTNTGELFF; CDR3 DNA: TGTGCCAGCTCACCTAGACTGACTAACACCGGGGAGCTGTTTTTT
D gene: -; J gene: TRBJ2-5; V gene: TRBV9; clone size: once; CDR3 protein: CASSVGGGAGETQYF; CDR3 DNA: TGTGCCAGCAGCGTCGGCGGAGGGGCCGGTGAGACCCAGTACTTC
D gene: TRBD1; J gene: TRBJ2-3; V gene: TRBV7-2; clone size: -; CDR3 protein: CASSFGTGGDTQYF; CDR3 DNA: TGTGCCAGCAGCTTCGGGACAGGGGGAGATACGCAGTATTTT
D gene: -; J gene: TRBJ1-2; V gene: TRBV5-1; clone size: -; CDR3 protein: CASSLVGANYGYTF; CDR3 DNA: TGCGCCAGCAGCTTGGTAGGAGCTAACTATGGCTACACCTTC
D gene: -; J gene: TRBJ1-2; V gene: TRBV7-6; clone size: -; CDR3 protein: CASSLEARVSATTNYGYTF; CDR3 DNA: TGTGCCAGCAGCTTAGAGGCGAGGGTCTCAGCTACGACTAACTATGGCTACACCTTC
D gene: TRBD1; J gene: TRBJ2-3; V gene: TRBV6-1; clone size: -; CDR3 protein: CASSALGQALSTDTQYF; CDR3 DNA: TGTGCCAGCAGTGCTCTGGGACAGGCCCTTAGCACAGATACGCAGTATTTT
D gene: -; J gene: TRBJ1-5; V gene: TRBV5-8; clone size: -; CDR3 protein: CASRRSWNSNQPQHF; CDR3 DNA: TGTGCCAGCAGGAGGAGTTGGAATAGCAATCAGCCCCAGCATTTT
D gene: TRBD1; J gene: TRBJ2-3; V gene: TRBV9; clone size: -; CDR3 protein: CASSVDGDRGYTDTQYF; CDR3 DNA: TGTGCCAGCAGCGTAGACGGGGACAGGGGATACACAGATACGCAGTATTTT
D gene: -; J gene: TRBJ1-2; V gene: TRBV7-2; clone size: -; CDR3 protein: CASSLGGGRNYGYTF; CDR3 DNA: TGTGCCAGCAGCTTAGGGGGGGGGCGGAACTATGGCTACACCTTC
D gene: TRBD2; J gene: TRBJ2-3; V gene: TRBV2; clone size: -; CDR3 protein: CANLAGGTDTQYF; CDR3 DNA: TGTGCCAACCTAGCGGGTGGCACAGATACGCAGTATTTT
D gene: -; J gene: TRBJ2-7; V gene: TRBV27; clone size: -; CDR3 protein: CASSLIGTRSYEQYF; CDR3 DNA: TGTGCCAGCAGTTTAATAGGGACACGCTCCTACGAGCAGTACTTC
D gene: TRBD1; J gene: TRBJ1-4; V gene: TRBV7-8; clone size: once; CDR3 protein: CASSPGRRTGGLEKLFF; CDR3 DNA: TGTGCCAGCAGCCCCGGCCGACGAACAGGGGGCCTGGAAAAACTGTTTTTT
D gene: TRBD2; J gene: TRBJ2-5; V gene: TRBV9; clone size: once; CDR3 protein: CASSPAGGRGETQYF; CDR3 DNA: TGTGCCAGCAGCCCCGCGGGGGGGCGGGGGGAGACCCAGTACTTC
D gene: TRBD1; J gene: TRBJ1-4; V gene: TRBV28; clone size: -; CDR3 protein: CASSLNLWHPPQGATNEKLFF; CDR3 DNA: TGTGCCAGCAGTTTAAATCTTTGGCACCCACCACAGGGGGCAACTAATGAAAAACTGTTTTTT
D gene: TRBD1; J gene: TRBJ1-2; V gene: TRBV19; clone size: once; CDR3 protein: CASSIGTPGGNYGYTF; CDR3 DNA: TGTGCCAGTAGTATCGGGACTCCAGGGGGTAACTATGGCTACACCTTC
D gene: TRBD1; J gene: TRBJ2-7; V gene: TRBV6-6; clone size: -; CDR3 protein: CAIGGTGTAYEQYF; CDR3 DNA: TGTGCCATCGGGGGGACAGGGACCGCCTACGAGCAGTACTTC
D gene: TRBD1; J gene: TRBJ1-5; V gene: TRBV19; clone size: -; CDR3 protein: CASSRDRDNQPQHF; CDR3 DNA: TGTGCCAGTAGCCGGGACAGGGACAATCAGCCCCAGCATTTT
D gene: TRBD2; J gene: TRBJ2-1; V gene: TRBV19; clone size: -; CDR3 protein: CASSTRLAGNEQFF; CDR3 DNA: TGTGCCAGTAGCACTCGACTAGCGGGCAATGAGCAGTTCTTC
D gene: TRBD1; J gene: TRBJ1-2; V gene: TRBV11-2; clone size: few; CDR3 protein: CASSLDLPKGQGGYTF; CDR3 DNA: TGTGCCAGCAGCTTAGACCTACCAAAGGGACAGGGAGGCTACACCTTC
D gene: TRBD1; J gene: TRBJ1-4; V gene: TRBV7-9; clone size: -; CDR3 protein: CASSLERNSGQLNEKLFF; CDR3 DNA: TGTGCCAGCAGCTTAGAAAGGAATTCGGGACAGCTTAATGAAAAACTGTTTTTT
D gene: -; J gene: TRBJ1-3; V gene: TRBV7-9; clone size: few; CDR3 protein: CASSPQGMTGNTIYF; CDR3 DNA: TGTGCCAGCAGCCCCCAGGGTATGACTGGAAACACCATATATTTT
D gene: -; J gene: TRBJ1-4; V gene: TRBV15; clone size: few; CDR3 protein: CATSRENRVGEKLFF; CDR3 DNA: TGTGCCACCAGCAGAGAGAACAGGGTCGGCGAAAAACTGTTTTTT
D gene: -; J gene: TRBJ1-5; V gene: TRBV19; clone size: -; CDR3 protein: CASSIDNGRRPQHF; CDR3 DNA: TGTGCCAGTAGTATAGATAACGGGAGGCGGCCCCAGCATTTT
D gene: TRBD2; J gene: TRBJ2-5; V gene: TRBV6-5; clone size: -; CDR3 protein: CATLAGASKETQYF; CDR3 DNA: TGTGCCACTCTAGCGGGGGCCTCAAAAGAGACCCAGTACTTC
D gene: TRBD1; J gene: TRBJ2-7; V gene: TRBV11-2; clone size: -; CDR3 protein: CASSFTGASYEQYF; CDR3 DNA: TGTGCCAGCAGCTTTACAGGGGCTTCCTACGAGCAGTACTTC
D gene: -; J gene: TRBJ2-1; V gene: TRBV6-1; clone size: -; CDR3 protein: CAWGAYNEQFF; CDR3 DNA: TGTGCTTGGGGGGCCTACAATGAGCAGTTCTTC
D gene: -; J gene: TRBJ1-3; V gene: TRBV6-1; clone size: once; CDR3 protein: CASSVGNTIYF; CDR3 DNA: TGTGCCAGCAGTGTAGGAAACACCATATATTTT
D gene: TRBD1; J gene: TRBJ1-2; V gene: TRBV7-9; clone size: -; CDR3 protein: CASSSGYRGNYYGYTF; CDR3 DNA: TGTGCCAGCAGCTCAGGCTACAGGGGGAATTACTATGGCTACACCTTC
D gene: TRBD2; J gene: TRBJ2-7; V gene: TRBV4-1; clone size: once; CDR3 protein: CASSRTTSPYEQYF; CDR3 DNA: TGCGCCAGCAGCCGTACGACTAGCCCCTACGAGCAGTACTTC
D gene: -; J gene: TRBJ1-3; V gene: TRBV4-3; clone size: -; CDR3 protein: CASSQEGGAGNTIYF; CDR3 DNA: TGCGCCAGCAGCCAAGAAGGGGGGGCTGGAAACACCATATATTTT
D gene: -; J gene: TRBJ2-1; V gene: TRBV9; clone size: -; CDR3 protein: CASSVVGDEQFF; CDR3 DNA: TGTGCCAGCAGCGTAGTAGGGGATGAGCAGTTCTTC
D gene: -; J gene: TRBJ1-3; V gene: TRBV9; clone size: -; CDR3 protein: CASSAERDTIYF; CDR3 DNA: TGTGCCAGCAGCGCTGAGAGAGACACCATATATTTT